The 7 T cell receptor beta chains below come from one sample, sequenced in a study of human T cells and chemical hapten exposure. Time point described: patch test 1, 2 weeks after DPC sensitization. The treatment denotes: therapeutic diphenylcyclopropenone sensitization with weekly scalp DPC. TCRdb reprocessed the RACE reads via MiXCR and lists one record per CDR3 protein. The top ten hold more than 7% of the sample, which has 350,000 or so distinct CDR3 sequences, 6% to 8.5% seen once. Sequencing was performed on whole blood, taken in connection with sensitization to the hapten diphenylcyclopropenone (DPC). The source of these receptors is a woman younger than 35 with alopecia areata. Some clones in this sample may be carry-over from other donors' samples.

This clonotype appeared a few times. V is TRBV4-1 and J is TRBJ2-1, with TRBD2 as a possible D gene (6 bases). The CDR3 is 16 amino acids. Germline CDR1 and CDR2: MGHRA and YSYEKL. The V end lost 4 bases, the J end lost 13 bases, and 26 bases lay between the germline ends. The CDR3 DNA reads TGCGCCAGCAGCCGAAACTCCGCGGGGAGCGGTGGGGAACAGTTCTTC. Translated, it gives CASSRNSAGSGGEQFF.

At least ten counts were recorded for this clonotype. V gene TRBV6-1 combines with J gene TRBJ2-5, with no clear D. The germline CDR1 and CDR2 sequences are MNHNS and SASEGT. The CDR3 has 15 amino acids. V lost 0 bases, J lost 4 bases, and 12 bases lay in between. In nucleotides, the CDR3 is TGTGCCAGCAGTGAAGCCTCGTTTATGGTAGAGACCCAGTACTTC. This translates into CASSEASFMVETQYF.

The chain carries TRBV16 and TRBJ1-6; D is unclear. The CDR3 length is 14 residues. From germline, CDR1 is KGHSY and CDR2 FQNENV. Trimming took 6 bases from V and 7 from J, leaving 13 bases between them. Here the CDR3 DNA reads TGTGCCAGCAGAGGCCCCGTCCCAAATTCACCCCTCCACTTT. Amino acids: CASRGPVPNSPLHF. Based on the CDR3 plus reference TRBV16 and TRBJ1-6, the full variable domain is GEEVAQTPKHLVRGEGQKAKLYCAPIKGHSYVFWYQQVLKNEFKFLISFQNENVFDETGMPKERFSAKCLPNSPCSLEIQATKLEDSAVYFCASRGPVPNSPLHFGNGTRLTVT.

The chain employs TRBV4-1 and TRBJ1-2; D gene unclear. Germline V gene data show CDR1 as MGHRA and CDR2 as YSYEKL. This CDR3 is built from 14 residues. Trimming removed 3 bases from V and 8 bases from J, with 16 bases in between. The CDR3 sequence: CASSQDPARRGYTF. The CDR3 DNA reads as TGCGCCAGCAGCCAGGATCCGGCACGGCGGGGCTACACCTTC.

This rearrangement joins TRBV7-9 to TRBJ1-1; D is perhaps TRBD1 (6 bases). V lost 5 bases and J lost 5, with 15 bases in between. This CDR3 has 14 residues. CDR1 and CDR2 (germline): SEHNR, FQNEAQ (reference sequence). The CDR3 loop is CASSLAQGITEAFF. The CDR3 nucleotides read TGTGCCAGCAGCCTGGCACAGGGTATTACTGAAGCTTTCTTT.

The rearrangement links TRBV4-2 to TRBJ1-4; D gene ambiguous. CDR3 length: 14 amino acids. The germline V gene encodes CDR1 LGHNA and CDR2 YNFKEQ. V lost 5 bases to trimming and J lost 7 bases, with 14 bases between them. CDR3 nucleotide sequence: TGTGCCAGCAGCAACCGCCCGGACCCTGAAAAACTGTTTTTT. It specifies CASSNRPDPEKLFF.

In regard to this clonotype: Possible read error: a much larger clone is one base away. J is TRBJ1-1 and V is TRBV4-2; 8 bases match TRBD1. V trimming: 4 bases; J trimming: 0 bases; junction bases outside the gene matches: 4. CDR3 length: 15 amino acids. The germline gives CDR1 LGHNA, CDR2 YNFKEQ. The CDR3 nucleotides are TGTGCCAGCAGCCGAGGACAGGGAATGAACACTGAAGCTTTCTTT. As protein: CASSRGQGMNTEAFF.